These 11 T cell receptor beta chains share one sample of origin, sequenced in a study of cytomegalovirus exposure and HLA in healthy donors. PCR primers comprised 60 Vbeta and 13 Jbeta primers. The assay was immunoSEQ multiplex PCR, and TCRdb's table has in-frame clones only and misses some. The table includes about 150,000 clones, roughly 80% detected once. The sequencing sample was made of PBMCs. The receptors shown here come from a man aged 25 to 40 in good health and CMV-seropositive.

V usage is TRBV5-6 and J usage is TRBJ2-3, with TRBD2 matching 8 bases. CDR3 length: 12 amino acids. Per the germline V gene, CDR1 is SGHDT and CDR2 is YYEEEE. J lost 13 bases, V lost 2 bases, and 6 bases had no gene match. The DNA of the CDR3 is TGTGCCAGCAGCTTAGGACTAGCCGGAGAGTATTTT. This sequence encodes CASSLGLAGEYF.

This chain joins TRBV7-9 and TRBJ2-2; 8 nucleotides align to TRBD1. The CDR3 covers 17 residues. Germline CDR1 is SEHNR and CDR2 is FQNEAQ (reference sequence). V shed 1 base and J 0 bases; nucleotides not matched to a gene: 4. CDR3 loop: CASSLDTGGSNTGELFF. The CDR3 nucleotides read TGTGCCAGCAGCTTAGACACAGGGGGATCGAACACCGGGGAGCTGTTTTTT. Complete variable domain (other parts from reference TRBV7-9 and TRBJ2-2): DTGVSQNPRHKITKRGQNVTFRCDPISEHNRLYWYRQTLGQGPEFLTYFQNEAQLEKSRLLSDRFSAERPKGSFSTLEIQRTEQGDSAMYLCASSLDTGGSNTGELFFGEGSRLTVL.

V gene TRBV30 combines with J gene TRBJ1-2; D is undetermined. The germline gives CDR1 GTSNPN, CDR2 SVGIG (reference sequence). This CDR3 is built from 13 residues. The V and J ends lost 0 bases and 7 bases respectively, with 12 bases between them. For the CDR3, the DNA is TGTGCCTGGAGTGTATACCAGACTAGTGGCTACACCTTC. Its protein product is CAWSVYQTSGYTF.

The genes are TRBV30 and TRBJ1-1; 7 bases agree with TRBD1. The CDR3 loop spans 14 amino acids. Germline V CDR1 and CDR2: GTSNPN, SVGIG (reference sequence). The J segment lost 4 bases and the V segment lost 8 bases, leaving 13 bases of the junction unmatched. The CDR3 sequence: CARRGQGLFTEAFF. As DNA, the CDR3 is TGTGCCCGTAGGGGGCAGGGATTGTTCACTGAAGCTTTCTTT.

The chain links TRBV14 to TRBJ1-5; no clear D. The V end lost 1 base, the J end lost 7 bases, and 5 bases lay between the germline ends. The CDR3 covers 12 residues. Germline CDR1 is SGHDN and CDR2 is FVKESK. CDR3 residues: CASSQGEQPQHF. CDR3 sequence (DNA): TGTGCCAGCAGCCAAGGCGAGCAGCCCCAGCATTTT.

The J gene is TRBJ2-7, the V gene TRBV6-4, with 7 bases aligning to TRBD2. CDR3 size: 15 residues. The trim removed 8 bases at V and 1 base at J, leaving 11 bases unmatched. Germline V gene sequence: CDR1 MRHNA, CDR2 SNTAGT. This chain's CDR3 is CASSVGAGESYEQYF. The CDR3 DNA reads TGTGCCAGCTCGGTCGGGGCGGGGGAGTCCTACGAGCAGTACTTC.

The chain links TRBV28 to TRBJ2-3, with D possibly TRBD1 on 5 matching bases. The CDR3 is 15 residues long. Per germline, CDR1 MDHEN and CDR2 SYDVKM. Trimming shortened V by 7 bases and J by 0 bases, and 14 bases separated the two germline ends. CDR3 bases: TGTGCCAGCAAGTATGACAGAGCTAGCACAGATACGCAGTATTTT. Residues: CASKYDRASTDTQYF.

This rearrangement joins TRBV29-1 to TRBJ1-1, with 7 bases that match TRBD1. From germline, CDR1 is SQVTM and CDR2 ANQGSEA. Germline trimming cut 7 bases from V and 8 bases from J; bases unmatched to any gene: 10. The CDR3 has 12 residues. CDR3 protein: CSAGWDSTEAFF. The CDR3 DNA reads TGCAGCGCAGGGTGGGACAGCACGGAAGCTTTCTTT.

V usage is TRBV7-2 and J usage is TRBJ2-7, with 9 positions matching TRBD2. CDR1 is SGHTA and CDR2 is FQGNSA in the germline V gene. After removal of 2 bases from V and 3 bases from J, the junction contained 5 bases not matched to a gene. This CDR3 is built from 15 residues. CDR3 bases: TGTGCCAGCAGCTTAAATAGCGGGGGACTCTACGAGCAGTACTTC. Protein product: CASSLNSGGLYEQYF.

A word on this clone: Other DNA variants within this sample encode the same CDR3. The chain links TRBV6-1 to TRBJ1-5; D gene unclear. CDR3 length: 13 amino acids. Germline loops: CDR1 MNHNS, CDR2 SASEGT. Trimming removed 3 bases from V and 3 bases from J, with 6 bases in between. DNA of the CDR3: TGTGCCAGCAGTGACCTATTCAATCAGCCCCAGCATTTT. Translation gives CASSDLFNQPQHF.

CDR3 DNA sequence: TGCGCCAGCAGCTCGACCCCTCCGGGACAGTGGGGCCAGTTTACTGAAGCTTTCTTT. Its translation is CASSSTPPGQWGQFTEAFF. The rearrangement uses TRBV5-1 and TRBJ1-1; 7 bases align to TRBD1. The V gene's germline CDR1 is SGHRS and CDR2 YFSETQ. The CDR3 has 19 amino acids. J gave up 5 bases and V 3 bases, and 22 bases lay outside the gene matches.